The text below deals with one TCR beta chain. This receptor's antigen is unknown. The input lacks base qualities; no much larger clone sits a single base away. The CDR3 has 14 amino acids, counting the end cysteine and phenylalanine. Only CDR3 DNA remains: 42 bases, in frame from the first base. CDR1 SGHRS and CDR2 YFSETQ are derived from the germline V gene. V trim: 1 base; J trim: 8 bases; unmatched bases: 3. The library was obtained by the immunoSEQ multiplex PCR assay. Processing in the source paper ran as follows. A statistical classification framework was developed to diagnose cytomegalovirus status using the catalog of TCR beta chain sequences. This immuneACCESS table, as held by TCRdb, lists in-frame sequences with V and J called but not all clones. Of the missing ones, under half trace to an unresolved V gene in checked studies; the others have no known cause. That table gives V, J and clone size, and the DNA gave D and trimming. The sample table contains under 200,000 clones; only one count was recorded for about 90% of them. 10% to 13% of the sample is in the top ten clones.

The data are from a study of cytomegalovirus exposure and HLA in healthy donors (dated by TCRdb to 2017 to 2019). Concerning the study at large: According to a later analysis, one platform produced both the approximately 110 validation repertoires and the approximately 660 repertoires of the first cohort. The study aimed to test whether signatures of past pathogen exposure could be identified by cataloging public T cell receptors. In addition to the first cohort of approximately 650 subjects, a separate validation cohort of around 110 different subjects was used. The study combined high-throughput TCR immunosequencing, statistical association of individual TCRs with disease status, and machine learning to predict cytomegalovirus infection status. What the research found in general, with its limitations: In the study, around 160 TCR beta chains were listed as associated with cytomegalovirus. Most TCR sequences were seen in very few donors, while some public TCRs were found in many individuals. The classifier was reported to diagnose cytomegalovirus status with high specificity and sensitivity in both the original and validation cohorts. The authors suggested that the approach could potentially be generalized to other disease states and immunological phenotypes. Of the cluster scores, 85% to 95% were above 0 in a later analysis, which found that TCRs clustered in the first cohort also tended to co-occur in the approximately 120 validation repertoires. Three of the identified cytomegalovirus-associated TCR beta chains were confirmed in vitro to be specific for cytomegalovirus antigens. All 120 or so repertoires were used to score co-occurrence in the validation cohort in a later analysis, because that analysis had no HLA typing for the cohort.

The donors belonged to the validation cohort of 120 subjects, which was separate from the roughly 700-subject first cohort. In this chain, TRBV5-1 is recombined with TRBJ2-1; TRBD2 lines up with 10 middle nucleotides. Sequencing used PBMCs. This receptor was identified in a woman younger than 35 in good health and CMV-seropositive. The CDR3 sequence is CASSLSGRADEQFF. The DNA is as follows: TGCGCCAGCAGCTTGAGCGGGAGGGCCGATGAGCAGTTCTTC.